The 18 T cell receptor beta chains below all came from one sample that was sequenced in a study of cytomegalovirus exposure and HLA in healthy donors. Primers: 60 Vbeta forward and 13 Jbeta reverse. Here immunoSEQ multiplex PCR was the method, and the copy in TCRdb shows in-frame clones only, minus some. In the table there are over 150,000 clones, approximately 80% of which are singletons. The sequencing sample was made of PBMCs. The receptors stem from a man aged 25 to 45 in good health and CMV-seropositive.

The chain links TRBV27 to TRBJ2-3, with D tentatively TRBD2 (6 bases). The ends were cut back, 3 bases at V and 4 bases at J, with 8 bases in the middle. CDR1 and CDR2 (germline): MNHEY, SMNVEV (reference sequence). The CDR3 covers 13 residues. The CDR3 DNA reads as TGTGCCAGCAGTTTCGGGGGTGCAGATACGCAGTATTTT. Its translation is CASSFGGADTQYF.

V gene TRBV7-6 combines with J gene TRBJ2-5; D is uncertain. V lost 2 bases, J lost 5 bases, and 9 bases lay in between. CDR3 size: 13 residues. Germline V lookup: CDR1 SGHVS, CDR2 FNYEAQ. The CDR3: CASSLLYLETQYF. Written as DNA, the CDR3 is TGTGCCAGCAGCTTACTCTATTTGGAGACCCAGTACTTC.

The chain employs TRBV27 and TRBJ2-2; 13 bases agree with TRBD2. The CDR3 has 15 residues. The germline V gene encodes CDR1 MNHEY and CDR2 SMNVEV (reference sequence). The trim removed 8 bases at V and 3 bases at J, leaving 3 bases unmatched. CDR3 protein: CASRTSGGYTGELFF. In nucleotides, the CDR3 is TGTGCCAGCCGGACTAGCGGGGGTTACACCGGGGAGCTGTTTTTT.

The chain uses TRBV7-9 and TRBJ2-2; 10 bases are shared with TRBD1. V dropped 5 bases and J dropped 6; count of bases not matched to a gene: 9. Germline loops: CDR1 SEHNR, CDR2 FQNEAQ (reference sequence). The CDR3 runs 16 residues. As DNA, the CDR3 is TGTGCCAGCAGCCCCGCCGTGGGGACAGGGGCCGGGGAGCTGTTTTTT. It translates to CASSPAVGTGAGELFF.

V and J are TRBV30 and TRBJ1-2; TRBD1 might be the D (6 bases). The V end was cut by 4 bases, the J end by 2 bases, with 8 bases between. The CDR3 totals 12 residues. Germline V gives CDR1 GTSNPN, CDR2 SVGIG (reference sequence). The CDR3 DNA sequence: TGTGCCTGGATGGACAGAAACTATGGCTACACCTTC. Translation: CAWMDRNYGYTF.

V gene TRBV15 combines with J gene TRBJ1-1, with TRBD1 matching over 8 bases. Germline V gene sequence: CDR1 LNHNV, CDR2 YYDKDF (reference sequence). J gave up 5 bases and V 4 bases, and 9 bases lay outside the gene matches. CDR3 length equals 15 residues. The CDR3, as DNA: TGTGCCACCAGCACGTATATACAGGGGGTTACTGAAGCTTTCTTT. Translating it yields CATSTYIQGVTEAFF.

The chain links TRBV19 to TRBJ1-1; possible D gene TRBD1, 6 bases. Germline V CDR1 and CDR2: LNHDA, SQIVND (reference sequence). The CDR3 loop spans 13 amino acids. The V end was cut by 6 bases, the J end by 0 bases, with 8 bases between. In DNA, the CDR3 is TGTGCCAGTAGGAGGGGGTTGAACACTGAAGCTTTCTTT. Residues: CASRRGLNTEAFF.

The chain links TRBV5-1 to TRBJ2-1; 7 bases match TRBD1. The CDR3 has 14 amino acids. Germline V lookup: CDR1 SGHRS, CDR2 YFSETQ. V lost 7 bases and J lost 8; bases outside the gene matches: 12. The DNA of the CDR3 is TGCGCCAGCTCCAGACAGGGACCGCCCTATGAGCAGTTCTTC. It specifies CASSRQGPPYEQFF.

The table lists this clone with a few counts. This chain joins TRBV6-1 and TRBJ1-4; 11 bases map to TRBD1. J was trimmed by 8 bases and V by 4 bases; bases with no gene match: 3. This CDR3 region has 14 residues. CDR1 is MNHNS, CDR2 SASEGT, per germline. CDR3 bases: TGTGCCAGCAGTGCGGGACAGGGGGGGGAAAAACTGTTTTTT. It codes for CASSAGQGGEKLFF.

The gene calls are TRBV18 and TRBJ2-6; possibly TRBD1 for D (6 bases). The CDR3 consists of 17 residues. CDR1 is KGHSH, CDR2 LQKENI, per germline. V lost 0 bases, J lost 4 bases, and 13 bases lay in between. CDR3 DNA: TGTGCCAGCTCACCACCGACAGGCTCGATGGGGGCCAACGTCCTGACTTTC. Translation: CASSPPTGSMGANVLTF.

Only a few counts were recorded for this clone. The chain uses TRBV6-5 and TRBJ1-1, with D possibly TRBD1 on 5 matching bases. This CDR3 spans 15 amino acids. Germline lookup yields CDR1 MNHEY and CDR2 SVGAGI. The V gene lost 2 bases and the J gene lost 0 bases, with 10 bases spanning the gap. CDR3 protein: CASSYIGEMNTEAFF. In DNA form, the CDR3 reads TGTGCCAGCAGTTACATAGGGGAAATGAACACTGAAGCTTTCTTT.

The genes are TRBV11-2 and TRBJ2-7; possible D gene TRBD1, 5 bases. Germline loops: CDR1 SGHAT, CDR2 FQNNGV. The CDR3 sequence is 11 residues long. With 5 bases removed from V and 9 bases from J, the gap between germline ends came to 11 bases. This CDR3 is CASSNDQGQYF. As DNA, the CDR3 is TGTGCCAGCAGCAACGACCAGGGGCAGTACTTC.

In its sample, this clone was seen a few times. The V call is TRBV10-3, the J call TRBJ1-2; no definite D call. Germline V gives CDR1 ENHRY, CDR2 SYGVKD. The CDR3 contains 11 residues. Trimming removed 8 bases at V and 5 bases at J, with 9 bases between. The CDR3 coding sequence is TGTGCCATCTCCCAGACTTATGGCTACACCTTC. As protein: CAISQTYGYTF.

The count of this clone is one. The chain is built from TRBV29-1 and TRBJ1-2, with unresolved D. There are 12 residues in the CDR3. The V gene lost 4 bases and the J gene lost 4 bases, with 10 bases spanning the gap. Germline V gives CDR1 SQVTM, CDR2 ANQGSEA. This CDR3 is CSVAGAGYGYTF. In nucleotides, the CDR3 is TGCAGCGTTGCCGGTGCTGGCTATGGCTACACCTTC.

This chain uses TRBV10-1 with TRBJ2-2; TRBD1 matches 11 bases. Looked up from germline, CDR1 is WNHNN and CDR2 is SYGVQD (reference sequence). The CDR3 is 15 amino acids. V lost 3 bases and J lost 6; bases outside the gene matches: 3. CDR3: CASSDGTGGAGELFF. The CDR3 DNA reads as TGCGCCAGCAGTGACGGGACAGGGGGTGCCGGGGAGCTGTTTTTT.

This clone was detected once. The gene calls are TRBV6-6 and TRBJ2-5; 7 bases match TRBD1. Germline CDR1 reads MNHNY; CDR2 reads SVGAGI (reference sequence). The CDR3 has 15 amino acids. V lost 0 bases to trimming and J lost 2 bases; unmatched junction nucleotides: 3. This CDR3 is CASSYSKGQQETQYF. The CDR3 DNA sequence: TGTGCCAGCAGTTACTCGAAGGGACAGCAAGAGACCCAGTACTTC.

This rearrangement joins TRBV25-1 to TRBJ2-6; weak D call: TRBD1 (6 bases). The V end lost 6 bases, the J end lost 2 bases, and 17 bases lay between the germline ends. The CDR3 has 17 residues. Germline assignment: CDR1 MGHDK and CDR2 SYGVNS. CDR3 sequence reads: CASRPGTFDPGANVLTF. In DNA form, the CDR3 reads TGTGCCAGCAGACCCGGGACATTCGACCCTGGGGCCAACGTCCTGACTTTC.

The V gene is TRBV9, the J gene TRBJ1-1, with D tentatively TRBD1 (5 bases). V lost 0 bases, J lost 4 bases, and 10 bases lay in between. CDR1 and CDR2 from the germline V gene are SGDLS and YYNGEE. This CDR3 comprises 14 residues. The CDR3 loop is CASSVARGGTEAFF. The DNA for the CDR3 is TGTGCCAGCAGCGTAGCGAGGGGAGGCACTGAAGCTTTCTTT.